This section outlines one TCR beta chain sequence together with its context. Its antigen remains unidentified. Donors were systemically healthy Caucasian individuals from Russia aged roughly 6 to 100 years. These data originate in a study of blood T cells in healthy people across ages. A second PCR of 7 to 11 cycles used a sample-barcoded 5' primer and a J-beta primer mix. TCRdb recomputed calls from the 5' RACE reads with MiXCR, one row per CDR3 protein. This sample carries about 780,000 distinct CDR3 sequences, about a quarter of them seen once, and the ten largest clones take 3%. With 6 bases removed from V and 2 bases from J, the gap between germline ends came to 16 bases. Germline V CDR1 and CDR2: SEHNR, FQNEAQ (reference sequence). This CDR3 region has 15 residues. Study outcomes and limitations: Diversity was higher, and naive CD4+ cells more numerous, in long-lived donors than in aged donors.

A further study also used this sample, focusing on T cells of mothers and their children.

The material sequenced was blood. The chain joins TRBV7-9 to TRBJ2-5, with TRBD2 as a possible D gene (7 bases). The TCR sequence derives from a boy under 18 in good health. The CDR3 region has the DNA TGTGCCAGCAGGTCTGTCGGGGGGCGGCAAGAGACCCAGTACTTC. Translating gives CASRSVGGRQETQYF. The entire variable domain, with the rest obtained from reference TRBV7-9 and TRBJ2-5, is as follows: DTGVSQNPRHKITKRGQNVTFRCDPISEHNRLYWYRQTLGQGPEFLTYFQNEAQLEKSRLLSDRFSAERPKGSFSTLEIQRTEQGDSAMYLCASRSVGGRQETQYFGPGTRLLVL.